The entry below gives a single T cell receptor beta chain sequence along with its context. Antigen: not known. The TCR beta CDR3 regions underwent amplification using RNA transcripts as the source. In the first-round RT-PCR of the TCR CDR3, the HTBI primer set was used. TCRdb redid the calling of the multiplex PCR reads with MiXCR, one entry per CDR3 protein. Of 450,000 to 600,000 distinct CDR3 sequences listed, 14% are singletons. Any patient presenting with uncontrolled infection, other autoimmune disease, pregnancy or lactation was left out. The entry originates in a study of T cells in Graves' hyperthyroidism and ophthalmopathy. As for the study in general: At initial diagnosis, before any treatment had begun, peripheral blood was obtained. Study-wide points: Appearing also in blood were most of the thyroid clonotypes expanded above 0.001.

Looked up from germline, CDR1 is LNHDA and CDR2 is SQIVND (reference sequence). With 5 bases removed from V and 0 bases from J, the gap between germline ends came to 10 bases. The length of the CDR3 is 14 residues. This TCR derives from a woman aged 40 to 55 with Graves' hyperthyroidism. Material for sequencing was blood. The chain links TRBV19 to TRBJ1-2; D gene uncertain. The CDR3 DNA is TGTGCCAGTAGTGGACTCGGGACTAACTATGGCTACACCTTC. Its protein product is CASSGLGTNYGYTF.